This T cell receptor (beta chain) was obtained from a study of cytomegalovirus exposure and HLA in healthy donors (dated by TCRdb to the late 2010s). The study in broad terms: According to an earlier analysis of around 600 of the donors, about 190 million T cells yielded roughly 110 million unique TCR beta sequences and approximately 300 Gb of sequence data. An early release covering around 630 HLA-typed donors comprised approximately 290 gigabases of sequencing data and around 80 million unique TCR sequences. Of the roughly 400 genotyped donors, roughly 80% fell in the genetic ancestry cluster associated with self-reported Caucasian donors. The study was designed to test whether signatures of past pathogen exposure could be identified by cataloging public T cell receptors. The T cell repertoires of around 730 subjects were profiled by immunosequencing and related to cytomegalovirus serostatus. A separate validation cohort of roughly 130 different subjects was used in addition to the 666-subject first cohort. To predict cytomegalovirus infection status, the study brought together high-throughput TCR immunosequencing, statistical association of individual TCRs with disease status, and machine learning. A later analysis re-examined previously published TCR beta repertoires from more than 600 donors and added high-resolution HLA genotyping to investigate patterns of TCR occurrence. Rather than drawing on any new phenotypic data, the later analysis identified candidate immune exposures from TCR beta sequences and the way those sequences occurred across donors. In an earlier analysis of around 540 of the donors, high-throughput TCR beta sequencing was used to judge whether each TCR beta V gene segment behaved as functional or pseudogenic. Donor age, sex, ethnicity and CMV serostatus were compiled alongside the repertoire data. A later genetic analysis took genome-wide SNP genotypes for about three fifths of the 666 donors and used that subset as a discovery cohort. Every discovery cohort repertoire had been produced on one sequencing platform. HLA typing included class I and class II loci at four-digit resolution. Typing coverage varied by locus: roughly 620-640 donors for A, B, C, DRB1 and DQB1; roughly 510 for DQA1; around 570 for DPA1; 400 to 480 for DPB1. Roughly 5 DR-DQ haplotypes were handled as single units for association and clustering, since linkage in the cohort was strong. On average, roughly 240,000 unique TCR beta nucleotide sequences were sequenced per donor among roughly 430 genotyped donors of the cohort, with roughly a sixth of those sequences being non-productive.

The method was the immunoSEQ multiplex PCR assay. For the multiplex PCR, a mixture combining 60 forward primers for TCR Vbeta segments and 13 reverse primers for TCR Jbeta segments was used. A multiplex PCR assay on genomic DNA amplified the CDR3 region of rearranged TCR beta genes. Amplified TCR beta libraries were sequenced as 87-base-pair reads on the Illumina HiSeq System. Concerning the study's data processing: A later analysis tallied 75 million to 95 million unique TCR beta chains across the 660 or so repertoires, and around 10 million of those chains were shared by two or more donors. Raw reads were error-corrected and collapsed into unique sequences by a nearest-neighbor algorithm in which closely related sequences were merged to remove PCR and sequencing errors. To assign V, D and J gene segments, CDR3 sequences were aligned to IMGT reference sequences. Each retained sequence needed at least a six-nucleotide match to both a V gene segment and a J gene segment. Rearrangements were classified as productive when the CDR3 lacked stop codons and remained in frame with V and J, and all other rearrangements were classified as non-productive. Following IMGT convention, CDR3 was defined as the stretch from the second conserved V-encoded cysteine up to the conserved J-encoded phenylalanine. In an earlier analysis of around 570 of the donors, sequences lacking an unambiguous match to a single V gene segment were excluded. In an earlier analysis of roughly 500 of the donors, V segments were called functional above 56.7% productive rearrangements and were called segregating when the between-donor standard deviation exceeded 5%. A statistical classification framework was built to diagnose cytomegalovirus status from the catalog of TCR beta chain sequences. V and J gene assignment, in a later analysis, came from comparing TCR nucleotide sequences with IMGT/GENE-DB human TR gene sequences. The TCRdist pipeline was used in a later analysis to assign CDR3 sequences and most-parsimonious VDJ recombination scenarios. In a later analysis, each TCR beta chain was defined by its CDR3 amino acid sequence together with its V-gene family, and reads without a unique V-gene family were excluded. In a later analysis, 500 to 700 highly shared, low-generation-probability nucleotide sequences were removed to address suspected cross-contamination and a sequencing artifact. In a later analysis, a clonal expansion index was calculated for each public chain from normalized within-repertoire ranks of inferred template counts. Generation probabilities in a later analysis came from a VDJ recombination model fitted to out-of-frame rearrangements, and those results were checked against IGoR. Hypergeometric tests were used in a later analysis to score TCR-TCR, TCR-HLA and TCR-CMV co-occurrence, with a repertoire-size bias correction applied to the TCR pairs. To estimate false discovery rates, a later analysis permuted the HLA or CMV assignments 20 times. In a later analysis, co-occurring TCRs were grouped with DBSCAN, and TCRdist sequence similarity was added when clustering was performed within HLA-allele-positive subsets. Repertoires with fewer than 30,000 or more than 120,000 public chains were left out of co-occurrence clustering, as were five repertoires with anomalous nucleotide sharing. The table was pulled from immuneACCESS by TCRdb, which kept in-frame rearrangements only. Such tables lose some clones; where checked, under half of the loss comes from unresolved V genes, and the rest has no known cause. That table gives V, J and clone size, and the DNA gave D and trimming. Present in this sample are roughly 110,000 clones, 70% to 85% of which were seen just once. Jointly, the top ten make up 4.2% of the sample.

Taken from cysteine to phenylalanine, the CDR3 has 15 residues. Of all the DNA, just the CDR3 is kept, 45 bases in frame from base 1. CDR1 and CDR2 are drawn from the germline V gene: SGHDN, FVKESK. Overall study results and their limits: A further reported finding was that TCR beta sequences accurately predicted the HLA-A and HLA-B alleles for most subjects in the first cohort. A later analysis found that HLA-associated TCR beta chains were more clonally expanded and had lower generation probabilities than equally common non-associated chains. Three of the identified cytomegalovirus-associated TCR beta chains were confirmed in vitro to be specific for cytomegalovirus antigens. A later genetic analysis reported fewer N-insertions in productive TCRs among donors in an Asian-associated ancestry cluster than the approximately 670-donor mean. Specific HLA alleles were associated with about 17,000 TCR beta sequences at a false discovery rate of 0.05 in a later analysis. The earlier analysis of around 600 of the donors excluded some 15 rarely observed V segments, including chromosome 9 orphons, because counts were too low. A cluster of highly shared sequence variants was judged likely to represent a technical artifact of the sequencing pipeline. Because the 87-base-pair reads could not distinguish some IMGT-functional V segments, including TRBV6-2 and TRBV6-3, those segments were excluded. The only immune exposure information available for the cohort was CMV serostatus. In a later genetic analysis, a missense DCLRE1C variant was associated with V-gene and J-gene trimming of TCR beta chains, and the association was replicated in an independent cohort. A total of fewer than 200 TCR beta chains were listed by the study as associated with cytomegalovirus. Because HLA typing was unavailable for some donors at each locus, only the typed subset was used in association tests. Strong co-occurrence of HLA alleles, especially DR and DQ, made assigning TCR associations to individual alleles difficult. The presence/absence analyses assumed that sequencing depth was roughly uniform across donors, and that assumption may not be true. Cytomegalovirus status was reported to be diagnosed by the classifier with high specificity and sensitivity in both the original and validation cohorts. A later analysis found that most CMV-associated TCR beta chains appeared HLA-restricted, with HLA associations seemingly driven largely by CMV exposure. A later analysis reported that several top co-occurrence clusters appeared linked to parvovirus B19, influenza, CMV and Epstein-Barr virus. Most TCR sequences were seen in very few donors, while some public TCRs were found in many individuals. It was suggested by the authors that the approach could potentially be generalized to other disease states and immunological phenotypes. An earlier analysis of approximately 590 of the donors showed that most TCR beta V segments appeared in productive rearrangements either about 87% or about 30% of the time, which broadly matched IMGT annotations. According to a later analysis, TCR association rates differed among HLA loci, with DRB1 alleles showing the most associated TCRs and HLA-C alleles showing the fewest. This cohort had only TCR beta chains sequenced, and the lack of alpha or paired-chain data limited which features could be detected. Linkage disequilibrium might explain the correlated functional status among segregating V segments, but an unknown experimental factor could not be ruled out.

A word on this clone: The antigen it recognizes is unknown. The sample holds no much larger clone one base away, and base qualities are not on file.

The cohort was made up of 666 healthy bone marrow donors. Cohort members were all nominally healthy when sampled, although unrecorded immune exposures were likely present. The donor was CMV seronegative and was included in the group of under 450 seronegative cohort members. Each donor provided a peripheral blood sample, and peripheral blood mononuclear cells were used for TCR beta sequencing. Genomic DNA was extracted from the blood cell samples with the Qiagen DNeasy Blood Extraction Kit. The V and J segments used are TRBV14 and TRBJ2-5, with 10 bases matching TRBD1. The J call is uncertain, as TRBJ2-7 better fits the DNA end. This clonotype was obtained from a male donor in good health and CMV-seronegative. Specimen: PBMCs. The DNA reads TGTGCCAGCAGCACCGGGACAGGGGTAACCTACGAGCAGTACTTC. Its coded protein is CASSTGTGVTYEQYF.